This TCR beta chain was identified in a study of blood T cell repertoires in COVID-19. Some clones are missing from TCRdb's copy, which holds only in-frame ones; the method was immunoSEQ multiplex PCR. The data hold about 220,000 clones, with about 88% observed a single time. The CDR3 is made up of 20 amino acids. CDR1 KGHSH and CDR2 LQKENI come from the germline V gene. V trimming: 3 bases; J trimming: 0 bases; junction bases outside the gene matches: 12. The sample taken for sequencing was PBMCs or T cells enriched from blood (not recorded which). This sequence joins TRBV18 and TRBJ2-3; 13 nucleotides match TRBD2. The receptor's source is a woman in her 30s who had recovered from COVID-19. Here the CDR3 reads CASSPPRTSGGHTSTDTQYF. CDR3 DNA: TGTGCCAGCTCACCTCCCCGGACTAGCGGGGGCCATACCAGCACAGATACGCAGTATTTT.